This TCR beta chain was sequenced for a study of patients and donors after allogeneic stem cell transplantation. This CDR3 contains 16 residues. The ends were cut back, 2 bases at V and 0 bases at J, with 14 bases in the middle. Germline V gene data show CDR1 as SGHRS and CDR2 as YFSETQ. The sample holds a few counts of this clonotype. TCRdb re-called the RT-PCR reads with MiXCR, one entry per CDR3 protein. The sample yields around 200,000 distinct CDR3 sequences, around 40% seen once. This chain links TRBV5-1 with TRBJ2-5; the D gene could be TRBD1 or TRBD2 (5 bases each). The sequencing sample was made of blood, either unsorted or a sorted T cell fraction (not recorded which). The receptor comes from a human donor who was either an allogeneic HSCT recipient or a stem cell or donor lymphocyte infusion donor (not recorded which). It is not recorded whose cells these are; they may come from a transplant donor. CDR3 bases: TGCGCCAGCAGCTTAGGGGACCCGATGTACCAAGAGACCCAGTACTTC. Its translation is CASSLGDPMYQETQYF.